What follows is one T cell receptor beta chain and its context. These data are taken from a study of cytotoxic CD8 clonotypes in ibrutinib-treated CLL. Repertoires were generated with immunoSEQ multiplex PCR, while TCRdb's copy carries only in-frame clones and drops some. The data show some 200,000 clones, with roughly 77% seen just once and about 6% held by the top ten. The sequenced sample was PBMCs, obtained after 12 months of ibrutinib treatment. This clonotype originated in a human donor with chronic lymphocytic leukemia.

The CDR3: CASQKEVHTEAFF. Here the CDR3 DNA reads TGTGCCTCCCAAAAGGAGGTCCACACTGAAGCTTTCTTT. This rearrangement joins TRBV6-6 to TRBJ1-1; D is undetermined. This CDR3 has 13 residues. From germline, CDR1 is MNHNY and CDR2 SVGAGI (reference sequence). V was shortened by 11 bases and J by 3 bases, with 16 bases between the two germline ends.